Presented here are 25 T cell receptor beta chains from one specimen sequenced in a study of liver allograft versus peripheral blood T cells. On the study more broadly: Graft-liver T cell receptor repertoires were compared against recipient peripheral blood repertoires.

MiXCR, run by TCRdb on the reads, gives a single entry per CDR3 protein. Here the sample spans approximately 9,000 distinct CDR3 sequences, approximately 17% being singletons. The receptor set was obtained from a human patient who had a liver transplant. Some T cells here may be from the graft donor.

The gene calls are TRBV6-5 and TRBJ2-5; D not certain. Trimming cost V 0 bases and J 3 bases, with 8 bases left between them. Germline lookup yields CDR1 MNHEY and CDR2 SVGAGI. This CDR3 is built from 14 residues. The CDR3 DNA reads TGTGCCAGCAGTTACTCGAACAGTGAAGAGACCCAGTACTTC. Translating gives CASSYSNSEETQYF.

This clonotype is deemed medium-sized (0.01 to 0.1%). V and J are TRBV19 and TRBJ1-2; D not resolved. The V and J ends lost 8 bases and 8 bases respectively, with 18 bases between them. CDR3 size: 13 residues. CDR1 is LNHDA, CDR2 SQIVND, per germline (reference sequence). CDR3 nucleotide sequence: TGTGCCAGTTGGACGGAGTTGAAGCCGGGCTACACCTTC. Residues: CASWTELKPGYTF.

By frequency in the sample, this clonotype is medium-sized (0.01 to 0.1%). V and J are TRBV6-5 and TRBJ1-1; D is ambiguous. The CDR3 is made up of 13 amino acids. V was cut by 6 bases and J by 4 bases, with 12 bases left in between. Germline lookup yields CDR1 MNHEY and CDR2 SVGAGI. The CDR3 DNA is TGTGCCAGCAGGTCCGCAGCGGGCACTGAAGCTTTCTTT. It specifies CASRSAAGTEAFF.

This clonotype was observed a few times. This chain uses TRBV7-9 with TRBJ1-2; D might be TRBD1 (6 bases). The germline CDR1 and CDR2 sequences are SEHNR and FQNEAQ (reference sequence). This CDR3 region has 13 residues. The ends were cut back, 11 bases at V and 3 bases at J, with 16 bases in the middle. CDR3 bases: TGTGCCGCGAACAGGGATGTGGACTATGGCTACACCTTC. This translates into CAANRDVDYGYTF.

The CDR3 loop is CASSPQGSYGYTF. The CDR3 DNA reads TGTGCCAGTAGTCCACAGGGTTCCTATGGCTACACCTTC. The chain carries TRBV19 and TRBJ1-2, with D possibly TRBD1 on 6 matching bases. V lost 5 bases to trimming and J lost 4 bases, with 11 bases between them. The CDR3 is 13 residues long. Per the germline V gene, CDR1 is LNHDA and CDR2 is SQIVND (reference sequence).

The chain combines TRBV5-6 with TRBJ1-3; possible D gene TRBD1, 5 bases. The germline gives CDR1 SGHDT, CDR2 YYEEEE. The CDR3 is made up of 13 amino acids. V was trimmed by 0 bases and J by 7 bases, leaving 8 bases between them. The CDR3 here is CASSLGGVNTIYF. The CDR3 DNA reads TGTGCCAGCAGCTTGGGAGGGGTGAACACCATATATTTT.

Within the sample, this clonotype is medium-sized (0.01 to 0.1%). Here the CDR3 DNA reads TGTGCCAGCTCCCCGGACAGACTTGGCTATGGCTACACCTTC. Protein: CASSPDRLGYGYTF. This chain uses TRBV18 with TRBJ1-2, with D possibly being TRBD1 (6 bases). The V gene's germline CDR1 is KGHSH and CDR2 LQKENI. The CDR3 loop spans 14 amino acids. V was pared by 6 bases and J by 4 bases, with 15 bases between.

This chain links TRBV5-6 with TRBJ1-5, with D maybe TRBD1 (6 bases). Trimming left V 1 base short and J 8 bases short, with 10 bases between. Germline CDR1 SGHDT, CDR2 YYEEEE. This CDR3 has 13 residues. CDR3: CASSLRGKEPQHF. Written as DNA, the CDR3 is TGTGCCAGCAGCTTGAGGGGGAAGGAGCCCCAGCATTTT.

This clonotype is medium-sized (0.01 to 0.1%). The chain has TRBV18 and TRBJ1-3; D is undetermined. Germline assignment: CDR1 KGHSH and CDR2 LQKENI. CDR3 length equals 15 residues. The V gene lost 5 bases and the J gene lost 4 bases, with 15 bases spanning the gap. CDR3 DNA sequence: TGTGCCAGCTCAGCCTCCAGGTCTCCAGGAAACACCATATATTTT. This gives the protein CASSASRSPGNTIYF. Using reference TRBV18 and TRBJ1-3 for the parts outside the CDR3, the full variable domain is NAGVMQNPRHLVRRRGQEARLRCSPMKGHSHVYWYRQLPEEGLKFMVYLQKENIIDESGMPKERFSAEFPKEGPSILRIQQVVRGDSAAYFCASSASRSPGNTIYFGEGSWLTVV.

This clonotype occurred many times. The chain carries TRBV30 and TRBJ1-4; D is perhaps TRBD1 (6 bases). Germline V gene data show CDR1 as GTSNPN and CDR2 as SVGIG (reference sequence). CDR3 length equals 11 residues. Trimming stripped 5 bases from V and 13 bases from J, with 14 bases between. The CDR3 nucleotides are TGTGCCTGGGGCGACAGGCGTAGACTGTTTTTT. This encodes CAWGDRRRLFF.

With respect to this clonotype: Just one base apart from a much larger clone, this may be a read error. This chain joins TRBV18 and TRBJ2-3, with unresolved D. Germline lookup yields CDR1 KGHSH and CDR2 LQKENI. The CDR3 consists of 13 residues. Between the trimmed V and J ends, which lost 0 bases and 6 bases, there was a span of 7 bases. The CDR3 region has the DNA TGTGCCAGCTCACCACCGGGATGGGATACGCAGTATTTT. Amino acids: CASSPPGWDTQYF. Supplemented by reference TRBV18 and TRBJ2-3, the full variable domain reads NAGVMQNPRHLVRRRGQEARLRCSPMKGHSHVYWYRQLPEEGLKFMVYLQKENIIDESGMPKERFSAEFPKEGPSILRIQQVVRGDSAAYFCASSPPGWDTQYFGPGTRLTVL.

This clonotype is medium-sized. The chain has TRBV6-1 and TRBJ1-2; perhaps TRBD1 as D (5 bases). Trimming stripped 5 bases from V and 3 bases from J, with 10 bases between. Germline V CDR1 and CDR2: MNHNS, SASEGT. This CDR3 is 13 amino acids long. In DNA form, the CDR3 reads TGTGCCAGCAGTCCACAGGTCGACTATGGCTACACCTTC. Protein product: CASSPQVDYGYTF.

The gene calls are TRBV10-3 and TRBJ1-2; D remains unclear. Between the trimmed V and J ends, which lost 7 bases and 4 bases, there was a span of 13 bases. The CDR3 is 13 amino acids. Per germline, CDR1 ENHRY and CDR2 SYGVKD. CDR3 region: CAITTGETYGYTF. CDR3 coding DNA: TGTGCCATCACCACTGGGGAGACCTATGGCTACACCTTC.

On this clonotype: A much bigger clone sits one base away, suggesting this may be a read error. The chain employs TRBV5-5 and TRBJ1-5, with D possibly TRBD1 on 6 matching bases. The CDR3 is 14 amino acids. Germline V gene sequence: CDR1 SGHKS, CDR2 YYEKEE (reference sequence). The CDR3 nucleotides are TGTGCCGGCAGCTTGGGGGCCTACAATCAGCCCCAGCATTTT. This translates into CAGSLGAYNQPQHF. The variable domain in full, with the rest retrieved from reference TRBV5-5 and TRBJ1-5, is DAGVTQSPTHLIKTRGQQVTLRCSPISGHKSVSWYQQVLGQGPQFIFQYYEKEERGRGNFPDRFSARQFPNYSSELNVNALLLGDSALYLCAGSLGAYNQPQHFGDGTRLSIL.

Points on this clonotype: This may stem from a read error, because a much larger clone lies one nucleotide away. No conserved phenylalanine or tryptophan is present at the end of the CDR3, so a read error is the likely explanation. J is TRBJ2-7 and V is TRBV6-5; 11 bases agree with TRBD1. CDR1 and CDR2 from the germline V gene are MNHEY and SVGAGI. The junction had 0 bases not matched to a gene; V was cut back by 5 bases and J by 3 bases. CDR3 length: 13 amino acids. CDR3 in amino acids: CASSGTGGYEQYS. Written as DNA, the CDR3 is TGTGCCAGCAGTGGGACAGGGGGCTACGAGCAGTACTCC.

This clonotype counts as medium-sized. This chain connects TRBV7-2 to TRBJ1-1, with D possibly matching TRBD1 (5 bases). V dropped 6 bases and J dropped 1 base, with 9 bases sitting between them. Germline CDR1 is SGHTA and CDR2 is FQGNSA. This CDR3 is built from 13 residues. This CDR3 reads CASSTQGNTEAFF. CDR3 nucleotide sequence: TGTGCCAGCAGTACCCAGGGGAACACTGAAGCTTTCTTT.

This clonotype is labeled as medium-sized. The CDR3 DNA reads as TGTGCCAGCAGCCCCCAACAGGGCAGGGATCCACCCCTCCACTTT. Residues: CASSPQQGRDPPLHF. This rearrangement joins TRBV7-2 to TRBJ1-6; D possibly corresponds to TRBD1 (6 bases). V gave up 5 bases and J gave up 11 bases, with 19 bases separating them. The CDR3 extends over 15 amino acids. CDR1 is SGHTA and CDR2 is FQGNSA in the germline V gene.

This clonotype is medium-sized in the sample. The V gene is TRBV6-6, the J gene TRBJ1-5; D gene ambiguous. The V gene lost 7 bases and the J gene lost 2 bases, with 15 bases spanning the gap. The germline gives CDR1 MNHNY, CDR2 SVGAGI (reference sequence). The length of the CDR3 is 15 residues. The CDR3 is CASTKLGGGNQPQHF. In DNA form, the CDR3 reads TGTGCCAGCACCAAACTGGGTGGGGGCAATCAGCCCCAGCATTTT.

The chain has TRBV12-3 or TRBV12-4 and TRBJ2-7, with D tentatively TRBD1 (6 bases). The V gene lost 6 bases and the J gene lost 2 bases, with 14 bases spanning the gap. The CDR3 has 14 residues. CDR3 nucleotides: TGTGCCAGCAGATCAGGGGCCCGAACCTACGAGCAGTACTTC. It specifies CASRSGARTYEQYF.

Relative to its sample, this clonotype is medium-sized. V gene TRBV18 combines with J gene TRBJ1-1; the match to TRBD1 covers 7 bases. Unmatched junction bases numbered 9, after V lost 3 bases and J lost 8 bases. CDR1 and CDR2 (germline): KGHSH, LQKENI. The CDR3 has 14 residues. CDR3 DNA: TGTGCCAGCTCACCCTCCCGGGACAGCTCAGAAGCTTTCTTT. Translation gives CASSPSRDSSEAFF.

By share, this clonotype counts as medium-sized. V gene TRBV19 combines with J gene TRBJ1-4; D gene uncertain. Germline V gene lookup returns CDR1 LNHDA and CDR2 SQIVND (reference sequence). The CDR3 sequence is 14 residues long. Trimming left V 6 bases short and J 0 bases short, with 8 bases between. CDR3 protein: CASRGSATNEKLFF. The CDR3 DNA is TGTGCCAGTAGGGGGTCTGCAACTAATGAAAAACTGTTTTTT.

J is TRBJ1-2 and V is TRBV12-3 or TRBV12-4; TRBD1 agrees at 8 bases. The ends lost 4 bases at V and 8 bases at J; junction bases unmatched: 12. The CDR3 is made up of 15 amino acids. This CDR3 reads CASSSYLTTGGGYTF. The CDR3 DNA sequence: TGTGCCAGCAGTTCTTATTTGACTACAGGGGGAGGCTACACCTTC.

This clonotype is termed medium-sized. The genes are TRBV19 and TRBJ1-6; D is ambiguous. Germline assignment: CDR1 LNHDA and CDR2 SQIVND (reference sequence). The length of the CDR3 is 16 residues. Trimming took 3 bases from V and 0 from J, leaving 9 bases between them. The CDR3 DNA sequence: TGTGCCAGTAGTATCCAGTCAGGCTCCTATAATTCACCCCTCCACTTT. It encodes CASSIQSGSYNSPLHF. The full variable domain, completed using reference TRBV19 and TRBJ1-6, is DGGITQSPKYLFRKEGQNVTLSCEQNLNHDAMYWYRQDPGQGLRLIYYSQIVNDFQKGDIAEGYSVSREKKESFPLTVTSAQKNPTAFYLCASSIQSGSYNSPLHFGNGTRLTVT.

This clonotype has just one count. A read error may explain this, as a much larger clone is one base away. The chain has TRBV6-1 and TRBJ1-5, with 8 bases identical to TRBD1. Germline values: CDR1 MNHNS, CDR2 SASEGT. The CDR3 has 15 amino acids. The DNA for the CDR3 is TGTGTCAGCAATTACAGGGGGGGGAGCAATCAGCCCCAGCATTTT. Its translation: CVSNYRGGSNQPQHF.

The V gene is TRBV28, the J gene TRBJ2-7; no reliable D call. CDR1 is MDHEN and CDR2 is SYDVKM in the germline V gene. This CDR3 spans 14 amino acids. Trimming removed 6 bases at V and 4 bases at J, with 16 bases between. Written as DNA, the CDR3 is TGTGCCAGCAGGGAAGGAATCCCTGGATACGAGCAGTACTTC. It specifies CASREGIPGYEQYF.